A selection of T cell receptor beta chains follows, all from one sample in a study of blood T cell repertoires in COVID-19. Clones were sequenced by immunoSEQ multiplex PCR, and TCRdb holds only the in-frame ones, with some missing. The sample contains tens of thousands of clones, about 89% of which appear only once. The sequencing input was peripheral blood. Source of these receptors: a man in his sixties or seventies with active COVID-19. Each CDR3 is given with its conserved first and last residue. A D gene is named only where the DNA matches it firmly.

V gene	D gene	J gene	CDR3 protein	CDR3 DNA
TRBV3-1/TRBV3-2	NA	TRBJ2-1	CASRQTNLANEQFF	TGTGCCAGCAGGCAGACTAACCTAGCCAATGAGCAGTTCTTC
TRBV4-1	TRBD1	TRBJ2-3	CASSQELYRGDTDTQYF	TGCGCCAGCAGCCAAGAGCTTTACAGGGGAGACACAGATACGCAGTATTTT
TRBV7-8	NA	TRBJ1-2	CASSPGTLYGGHGYTF	TGTGCCAGCAGCCCAGGGACCCTCTACGGGGGGCATGGCTACACCTTC
TRBV4-1	TRBD1	TRBJ2-2	CASSRATGVGAGELFF	TGCGCCAGCAGCCGAGCCACAGGGGTTGGGGCCGGGGAGCTGTTTTTT
TRBV23-1	NA	TRBJ1-5	CAKPAVYWWLGQEDYMPQHF	TGCGCAAAGCCGGCTGTTTACTGGTGGCTGGGTCAGGAGGACTATATGCCCCAGCATTTT
TRBV6-2/TRBV6-3	NA	TRBJ1-2	CASSYSDRTANYGYTF	TGTGCCAGCAGTTACTCGGACAGAACTGCTAACTATGGCTACACCTTC
TRBV16	TRBD1	TRBJ2-6	CASISSDRGQGSPSGANVLTF	TGTGCCAGCATTTCCTCCGACAGGGGGCAGGGGTCCCCTTCTGGGGCCAACGTCCTGACTTTC
TRBV6-5	TRBD2	TRBJ2-5	CASSSNGLAEETQYF	TGTGCCAGCAGTTCCAACGGACTAGCGGAGGAGACCCAGTACTTC
TRBV19	NA	TRBJ1-5	CASSIQLAGNQPQHF	TGTGCCAGTAGTATCCAATTGGCAGGCAATCAGCCCCAGCATTTT
TRBV6-2/TRBV6-3	TRBD2	TRBJ2-1	CASSYSSGGLYNEQFF	TGTGCCAGCAGTTACTCTAGCGGGGGGCTTTACAATGAGCAGTTCTTC
TRBV18	NA	TRBJ2-7	CASSPARDSGPKTF	TGTGCCAGCTCCCCGGCCAGGGACAGCGGGCCAAAAACTTTC
TRBV27	TRBD1	TRBJ2-7	CASSATGAPLYEQYF	TGTGCCAGCAGTGCTACAGGGGCCCCTCTCTACGAGCAGTACTTC
TRBV11-2	NA	TRBJ2-7	CASSLYSGAHEQYF	TGTGCCAGCAGCTTATACTCAGGGGCCCACGAGCAGTACTTC
TRBV7-8	TRBD1	TRBJ2-3	CASSQGVQTTDTQYF	TGTGCCAGCAGCCAGGGGGTGCAGACCACAGATACGCAGTATTTT
TRBV7-9	NA	TRBJ1-2	CASSPYSRAGYGYTF	TGTGCCAGCAGCCCCTATTCCAGGGCAGGGTATGGCTACACCTTC
TRBV28	TRBD2	TRBJ2-3	CASSLGLAGTTDTQYF	TGTGCCAGCAGTTTGGGGCTAGCGGGGACCACAGATACGCAGTATTTT
TRBV19	TRBD1	TRBJ2-7	CASSRTGTYEQYF	TGTGCCAGTAGTAGGACAGGGACCTACGAGCAGTACTTC
TRBV12-3/TRBV12-4	NA	TRBJ2-1	CASSLWGRERQFF	TGTGCCAGCAGTTTATGGGGCAGGGAAAGGCAGTTCTTC
TRBV2	TRBD2	TRBJ2-5	CASSATRGGAIYQETQYF	TGTGCCAGCAGTGCCACCCGGGGGGGAGCTATATACCAAGAGACCCAGTACTTC
TRBV6-5	TRBD1	TRBJ1-5	CASNLRDRTYQPQHF	TGTGCCAGCAATTTACGGGACAGGACCTATCAGCCCCAGCATTTT
TRBV12-5	NA	TRBJ2-2	CASHGGSSNTGELFF	TGTGCTAGCCACGGCGGCAGCTCGAACACCGGGGAGCTGTTTTTT
TRBV10-3	NA	TRBJ2-7	CATTPLEGSYEQYF	TGTGCCACCACCCCCCTCGAGGGATCCTACGAGCAGTACTTC
TRBV5-6	TRBD1	TRBJ1-2	CASSPRQGAYGYTF	TGTGCCAGCAGCCCGCGACAGGGTGCCTATGGCTACACCTTC
TRBV4-1	TRBD2	TRBJ2-5	CASSQNPSGGRETQYF	TGCGCCAGCAGCCAGAACCCTAGCGGGGGGCGAGAGACCCAGTACTTC
TRBV19	NA	TRBJ2-3	CATQHSRGGTDTQYF	TGTGCCACTCAACACTCCAGGGGGGGCACAGATACGCAGTATTTT